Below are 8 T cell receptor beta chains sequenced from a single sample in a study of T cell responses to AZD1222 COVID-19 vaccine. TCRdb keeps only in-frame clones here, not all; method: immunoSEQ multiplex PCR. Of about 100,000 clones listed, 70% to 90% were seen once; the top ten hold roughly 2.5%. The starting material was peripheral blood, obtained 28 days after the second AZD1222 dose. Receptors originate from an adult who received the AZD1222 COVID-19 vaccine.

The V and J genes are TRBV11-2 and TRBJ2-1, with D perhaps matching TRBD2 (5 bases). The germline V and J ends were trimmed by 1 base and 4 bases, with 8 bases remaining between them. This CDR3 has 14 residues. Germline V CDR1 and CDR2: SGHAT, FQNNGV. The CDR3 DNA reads TGTGCCAGCAGCTTAGCGGGGATTTACAATGAGCAGTTCTTC. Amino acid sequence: CASSLAGIYNEQFF.

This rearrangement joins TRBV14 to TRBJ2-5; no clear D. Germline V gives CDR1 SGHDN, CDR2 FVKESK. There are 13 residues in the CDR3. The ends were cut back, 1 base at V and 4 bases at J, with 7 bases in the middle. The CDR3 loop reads CASSQGGGETQYF. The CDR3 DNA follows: TGTGCCAGCAGCCAAGGGGGTGGAGAGACCCAGTACTTC.

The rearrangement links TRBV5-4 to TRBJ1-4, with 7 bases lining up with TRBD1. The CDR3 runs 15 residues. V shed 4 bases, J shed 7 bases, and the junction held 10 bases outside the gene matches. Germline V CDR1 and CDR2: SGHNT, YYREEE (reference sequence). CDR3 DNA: TGTGCCAGCAGCCTAAGGGACAGTATGGGTGAAAAACTGTTTTTT. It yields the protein CASSLRDSMGEKLFF.

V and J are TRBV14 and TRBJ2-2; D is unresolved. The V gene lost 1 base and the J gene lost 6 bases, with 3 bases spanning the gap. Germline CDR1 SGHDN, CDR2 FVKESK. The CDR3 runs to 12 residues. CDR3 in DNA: TGTGCCAGCAGCCAAGTACCCGGGGAGCTGTTTTTT. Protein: CASSQVPGELFF.

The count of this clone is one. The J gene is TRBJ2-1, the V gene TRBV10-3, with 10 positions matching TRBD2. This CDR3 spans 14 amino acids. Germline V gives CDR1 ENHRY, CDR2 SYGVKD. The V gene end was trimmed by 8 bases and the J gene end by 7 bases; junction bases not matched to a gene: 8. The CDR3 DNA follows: TGTGCCATCGAAAGCGGGAGGGCCAAGAATGAGCAGTTCTTC. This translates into CAIESGRAKNEQFF.

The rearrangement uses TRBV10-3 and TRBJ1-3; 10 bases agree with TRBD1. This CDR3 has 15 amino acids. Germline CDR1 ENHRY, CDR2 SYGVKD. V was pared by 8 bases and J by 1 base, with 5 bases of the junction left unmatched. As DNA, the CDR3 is TGTGCCATCTCACCGGGACAGGGGTCTGGAAACACCATATATTTT. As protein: CAISPGQGSGNTIYF.

In DNA form, the CDR3 reads TGTGCCATCATAAAACAGGGGTTGATACACAATGAGCAGTTCTTC. Translating it yields CAIIKQGLIHNEQFF. The chain recombines TRBV2 with TRBJ2-1; 7 bases match TRBD1. V lost 10 bases and J lost 5; bases outside the gene matches: 14. From germline, CDR1 is SNHLY and CDR2 FYNNEI. CDR3 length: 15 amino acids. Using reference TRBV2 and TRBJ2-1 for the parts outside the CDR3, the full variable domain is EPEVTQTPSHQVTQMGQEVILRCVPISNHLYFYWYRQILGQKVEFLVSFYNNEISEKSEIFDDQFSVERPDGSNFTLKIRSTKLEDSAMYFCAIIKQGLIHNEQFFGPGTRLTVL.

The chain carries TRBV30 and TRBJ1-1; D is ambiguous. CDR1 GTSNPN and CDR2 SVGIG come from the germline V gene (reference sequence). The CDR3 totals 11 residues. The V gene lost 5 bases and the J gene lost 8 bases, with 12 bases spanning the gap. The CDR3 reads CAWGKYREAFF. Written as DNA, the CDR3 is TGTGCCTGGGGGAAGTACAGAGAAGCTTTCTTT.